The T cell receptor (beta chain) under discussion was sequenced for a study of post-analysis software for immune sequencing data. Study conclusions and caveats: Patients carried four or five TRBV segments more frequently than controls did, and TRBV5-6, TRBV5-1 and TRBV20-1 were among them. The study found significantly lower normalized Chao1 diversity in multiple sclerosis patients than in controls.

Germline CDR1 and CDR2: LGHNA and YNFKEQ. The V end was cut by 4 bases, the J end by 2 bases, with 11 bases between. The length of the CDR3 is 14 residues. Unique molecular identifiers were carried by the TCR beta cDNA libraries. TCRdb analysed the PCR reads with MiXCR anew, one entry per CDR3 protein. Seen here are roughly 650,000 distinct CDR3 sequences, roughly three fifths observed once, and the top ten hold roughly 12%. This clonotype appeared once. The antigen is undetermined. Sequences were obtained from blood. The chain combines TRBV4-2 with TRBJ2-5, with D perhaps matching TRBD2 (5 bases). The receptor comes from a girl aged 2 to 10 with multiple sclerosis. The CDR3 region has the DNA TGTGCCAGCAGCCGAGGACCGGGACAAGAGACCCAGTACTTC. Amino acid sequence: CASSRGPGQETQYF.